The T cell receptor beta chain under discussion was sequenced for a study of cytomegalovirus exposure and HLA in healthy donors. This CDR3 is built from 19 residues. Trimming took 0 bases from V and 0 from J; bases not matched to a gene: 3. CDR1 is KGHSH and CDR2 is LQKENI in the germline V gene. Each donor's status was that of a healthy bone marrow donor. Notes on this clone: The antigen is unknown.

It was with 60 Vbeta and 13 Jbeta primers that the PCR ran. Repertoires were generated with immunoSEQ multiplex PCR, while TCRdb's copy carries only in-frame clones and drops some. The sample has around 200,000 clones; around 80% are singletons. Study observations and caveats: According to a later analysis, donors in an Asian-associated ancestry cluster reportedly had fewer N-insertions than the roughly 720-donor mean. Analysis was carried out at a later point, and it linked a missense DCLRE1C variant to TCR beta V- and J-gene trimming.

The sample comprised PBMCs. The chain links TRBV18 to TRBJ2-6; 12 bases match TRBD1. This TCR came from a man aged 40-50 years in good health and CMV-seropositive. The CDR3 here is CASSPPGQGANSGANVLTF. CDR3 nucleotide sequence: TGTGCCAGCTCACCACCGGGACAGGGGGCTAACTCTGGGGCCAACGTCCTGACTTTC.